The present entry profiles one T cell receptor (beta chain) with its context. Survey-level immunoSEQ sequencing profiled the TCR beta repertoire. Assay used: immunoSEQ multiplex PCR; TCRdb lists only in-frame clones, some missing. The table has 55,000 to 70,000 clones, 90% to 95% seen once. Sequenced sample: PBMCs. The TCR originated in a man aged 40-55 years with rheumatoid arthritis.

This chain's CDR3 is CATSWSLLSSGNTIYF. CDR3 DNA: TGTGCCACCAGCTGGAGCTTACTCAGCTCTGGAAACACCATATATTTT. V is TRBV15 and J is TRBJ1-3; D remains unclear. In germline, CDR1 is LNHNV, CDR2 YYDKDF (reference sequence). Trimming stripped 5 bases from V and 0 bases from J, with 14 bases between. The CDR3 has 16 residues.